The following is a TCR beta chain sequence with its context. The source of the sample is a study of blood T cell repertoires in COVID-19. Germline assignment: CDR1 SEHNR and CDR2 FQNEAQ (reference sequence). The CDR3 runs to 16 residues. V trimming: 4 bases; J trimming: 3 bases; junction bases outside the gene matches: 3. As processed by the authors: Scientists estimated how many nucleated cells there were by amplifying reference gene primers. Only in-frame clones appear in the TCRdb table, and some are missing; sequencing was by immunoSEQ multiplex PCR. That table gives V, J and clone size, and the DNA gave D and trimming. The sample consists of about 140,000 clones, approximately 88% of them appearing once.

Material: peripheral blood. The origin of this receptor is a man aged 55 to 70 with active or convalescent COVID-19. This chain connects TRBV7-9 to TRBJ1-6, with 10 positions matching TRBD1. In DNA, the CDR3 is TGTGCCAGCAGCTCGGGACAGGGGTTCTATAATTCACCCCTCCACTTT. This codes for CASSSGQGFYNSPLHF.